The rows below give T cell receptor beta chains drawn from one sample of a study of cytomegalovirus exposure and HLA in healthy donors. Only in-frame clones appear in the TCRdb table, and some are missing; sequencing was by immunoSEQ multiplex PCR. Here the sample spans tens of thousands of clones, 85% to 95% being singletons. Sequenced material: PBMCs. These receptors originate from a woman aged 30 to 39 in good health and CMV-seropositive. CDR3s include the opening cysteine and the closing phenylalanine or tryptophan. The order of the fields is D gene, J gene, V gene, clone size, CDR3 protein, CDR3 DNA. The D gene is left open where the match is weak. The listing skips clone size in some rows; elsewhere it reads once, few, many or a size class.

.	TRBJ2-5	TRBV7-5	.	CARSPTGHGIQETQYF	TGTGCCAGAAGCCCCACTGGCCACGGGATCCAAGAGACCCAGTACTTC
TRBD2	TRBJ2-1	TRBV5-6	.	CASRRTTSGSNEQFF	TGTGCCAGCAGACGAACGACTAGCGGGAGTAATGAGCAGTTCTTC
.	TRBJ2-5	TRBV28	.	CASSTSEGRETQYF	TGTGCCAGCAGTACCTCGGAGGGACGAGAGACCCAGTACTTC
.	TRBJ2-1	TRBV7-9	few	CASSSPGSSYNEQFF	TGTGCCAGCAGTTCCCCGGGGAGCTCCTACAATGAGCAGTTCTTC
.	TRBJ2-7	TRBV6-6	.	CASSSRLAGEQYF	TGTGCCAGCAGTTCGCGGCTAGCTGGCGAGCAGTACTTC
TRBD2	TRBJ2-2	TRBV28	.	CASSQAGLAVGELFF	TGTGCCAGCAGTCAGGCGGGACTAGCGGTCGGGGAGCTGTTTTTT
TRBD1	TRBJ1-5	TRBV2	once	CASSENPGGQPQHF	TGTGCCAGCAGTGAGAACCCAGGGGGCCAGCCCCAGCATTTT
TRBD2	TRBJ2-1	TRBV27	.	CASTTRGGGAYNEQFF	TGTGCCAGCACCACCCGGGGCGGGGGGGCCTACAATGAGCAGTTCTTC
TRBD2	TRBJ2-3	TRBV5-1	.	CASSPSLAGAGTDTQYF	TGCGCCAGCAGCCCGAGTCTAGCGGGAGCGGGCACAGATACGCAGTATTTT
.	TRBJ2-3	TRBV6-5	once	CASSLRLYNTQYF	TGTGCCAGCAGTCTCCGCCTCTATAATACGCAGTATTTT
TRBD1	TRBJ2-7	TRBV7-2	.	CASSFIAGGPRTYEQYF	TGTGCCAGCAGCTTTATCGCAGGGGGCCCTCGCACCTACGAGCAGTACTTC
.	TRBJ2-7	TRBV6-6	.	CASSYSIRRGDEQYF	TGTGCCAGCAGTTACTCGATAAGGAGAGGAGACGAGCAGTACTTC
.	TRBJ2-4	TRBV5-4	.	CASSLGGDHLAKNIQYF	TGTGCCAGCAGCTTGGGGGGGGACCACCTAGCCAAAAACATTCAGTACTTC
TRBD1	TRBJ2-3	TRBV5-4	.	CASSPGDRKSTDTQYF	TGTGCCAGCAGCCCAGGGGACAGGAAAAGCACAGATACGCAGTATTTT
.	TRBJ2-7	TRBV4-3	.	CASSQDRAGRGEQYF	TGCGCCAGCAGCCAAGATCGGGCAGGACGGGGCGAGCAGTACTTC
TRBD1	TRBJ2-7	TRBV5-1	.	CASSPTGGPRAYEQYF	TGCGCCAGCAGCCCCACAGGGGGCCCCCGGGCCTACGAGCAGTACTTC
.	TRBJ2-7	TRBV18	.	CASSPQTPREGEQYF	TGTGCCAGCTCACCCCAGACCCCCCGGGAAGGCGAGCAGTACTTC
TRBD2	TRBJ2-2	TRBV14	.	CASSLAGGPGELFF	TGTGCCAGCAGCCTAGCGGGAGGGCCCGGGGAGCTGTTTTTT
.	TRBJ1-1	TRBV29-1	.	CSARGLKTSEAFF	TGCAGCGCCAGGGGCCTCAAGACCTCTGAAGCTTTCTTT
TRBD2	TRBJ2-7	TRBV5-5	.	CASSFGPAGADYEQYF	TGTGCCAGCAGCTTTGGTCCAGCGGGAGCCGATTACGAGCAGTACTTC
.	TRBJ2-3	TRBV5-4	.	CASSPAAGPKGTDTQYF	TGTGCCAGCAGCCCTGCGGCGGGACCTAAAGGCACAGATACGCAGTATTTT
.	TRBJ2-1	TRBV19	once	CASSTAGREQFF	TGTGCCAGTAGTACCGCGGGACGTGAGCAGTTCTTC
.	TRBJ1-5	TRBV7-2	few	CASSVYRDPRQPQHF	TGTGCCAGCAGCGTCTACAGGGATCCCCGACAGCCCCAGCATTTT
.	TRBJ2-7	TRBV7-9	.	CASSLAGVYEQYF	TGTGCCAGCAGCTTAGCGGGAGTCTACGAGCAGTACTTC
TRBD2	TRBJ2-1	TRBV5-1	.	CASSRTTSGSQNEQFF	TGCGCCAGCAGCCGAACTACTAGCGGGAGTCAAAATGAGCAGTTCTTC
TRBD1	TRBJ1-1	TRBV6-1	.	CASSADRLNTEAFF	TGTGCCAGCAGTGCGGACAGGTTGAACACTGAAGCTTTCTTT
.	TRBJ2-7	TRBV30	.	CAWSVLWGHEQYF	TGTGCCTGGAGTGTACTCTGGGGGCACGAGCAGTACTTC
TRBD2	TRBJ2-2	TRBV18	once	CASSEIAGELTGELFF	TGTGCCAGCTCAGAAATAGCGGGAGAGCTCACCGGGGAGCTGTTTTTT
.	TRBJ2-1	TRBV10-3	.	CAISELSAYNEQFF	TGTGCCATCAGTGAGCTATCTGCCTACAATGAGCAGTTCTTC
.	TRBJ1-4	TRBV7-9	.	CASSPGQMNEKLFF	TGTGCCAGCAGCCCCGGACAGATGAATGAAAAACTGTTTTTT
TRBD1	TRBJ1-1	TRBV19	.	CASKGQSNTEAFF	TGTGCCAGTAAGGGACAGTCGAACACTGAAGCTTTCTTT
.	TRBJ1-1	TRBV5-6	.	CASSLLGGLEAFF	TGTGCCAGCAGCTTGTTGGGGGGACTTGAAGCTTTCTTT
TRBD2	TRBJ2-7	TRBV7-7	.	CASSPSTSGSDEQYF	TGTGCCAGCAGCCCCTCAACTAGCGGGAGCGACGAGCAGTACTTC
.	TRBJ2-3	TRBV7-2	.	CASSFRRISTDTQYF	TGTGCCAGCAGCTTTAGGCGGATAAGCACAGATACGCAGTATTTT
TRBD1	TRBJ1-5	TRBV5-1	once	CASSLLPGQGQPQHF	TGCGCCAGCAGCCTCCTCCCGGGACAGGGTCAGCCCCAGCATTTT
.	TRBJ2-3	TRBV5-6	.	CASSLKPSRIDTQYF	TGTGCCAGCAGCTTGAAGCCCTCGCGGATAGATACGCAGTATTTT
TRBD1	TRBJ1-2	TRBV30	.	CAWRDRGTNLNYGYTF	TGTGCCTGGAGGGACAGGGGGACCAACCTTAACTATGGCTACACCTTC
TRBD1	TRBJ2-7	TRBV5-1	once	CASSPNRGPSSYEQYF	TGCGCCAGCAGCCCAAACAGGGGGCCTAGCTCCTACGAGCAGTACTTC
TRBD2	TRBJ2-7	TRBV7-2	.	CASSLRLAGREQYF	TGTGCCAGCAGCTTACGACTAGCGGGAAGGGAGCAGTACTTC
.	TRBJ2-7	TRBV5-1	.	CASSMVTGPYSYEQYF	TGCGCCAGCAGCATGGTTACAGGGCCATACAGCTACGAGCAGTACTTC
.	TRBJ1-2	TRBV5-1	.	CASSLLPTGALNGYTF	TGCGCCAGCAGCTTGCTTCCGACAGGCGCACTTAATGGCTACACCTTC
.	TRBJ2-6	TRBV27	.	CASSLGSTGANVLTF	TGTGCCAGCAGTTTAGGCAGTACTGGGGCCAACGTCCTGACTTTC
.	TRBJ2-7	TRBV9	.	CASSVGLGPSSYEQYF	TGTGCCAGCAGCGTAGGTTTGGGCCCCTCCTCGTACGAGCAGTACTTC
.	TRBJ2-2	TRBV7-2	.	CASSLGRRVTGELFF	TGTGCCAGCAGCTTAGGGAGGCGGGTGACCGGGGAGCTGTTTTTT
TRBD1	TRBJ1-3	TRBV6-6	once	CASSQRTGSGNTIYF	TGTGCCAGCAGTCAACGGACAGGTTCTGGAAACACCATATATTTT
TRBD1	TRBJ1-2	TRBV5-1	.	CASSSTGQGAGGYTF	TGCGCCAGCAGCAGCACGGGACAGGGGGCGGGAGGCTACACCTTC
.	TRBJ1-2	TRBV19	.	CASSSQGRSYGYTF	TGTGCCAGTAGCTCCCAGGGCAGGTCGTATGGCTACACCTTC
.	TRBJ2-1	TRBV7-8	.	CASSLAVGGPAYNEQFF	TGTGCCAGCAGCTTAGCAGTGGGTGGGCCTGCCTACAATGAGCAGTTCTTC
TRBD1	TRBJ2-7	TRBV4-3	once	CASSQESGGFYEQYF	TGCGCCAGCAGCCAAGAATCAGGGGGCTTCTACGAGCAGTACTTC
.	TRBJ2-5	TRBV19	.	CASSILGLEETQYF	TGTGCCAGTAGTATACTGGGTTTGGAGGAGACCCAGTACTTC
.	TRBJ2-7	TRBV7-9	.	CASSSPRAGAYEQYF	TGTGCCAGCAGCAGCCCCAGGGCAGGGGCCTACGAGCAGTACTTC
.	TRBJ2-7	TRBV27	.	CASSLSSRSYEQYF	TGTGCCAGCAGTTTATCGTCCAGGTCCTACGAGCAGTACTTC
TRBD2	TRBJ2-3	TRBV14	.	CASSQLSGLDTQYF	TGTGCCAGCAGCCAACTTAGCGGGCTAGATACGCAGTATTTT
.	TRBJ2-6	TRBV28	.	CASSQSLLSVLTF	TGTGCCAGCTCCCAATCCCTCCTCAGCGTCCTGACTTTC
.	TRBJ1-1	TRBV30	.	CAWSFDYPGDSEAFF	TGTGCCTGGTCCTTTGACTATCCAGGGGATTCTGAAGCTTTCTTT
TRBD2	TRBJ2-1	TRBV5-6	.	CASSYLAGLYNEQFF	TGTGCCAGCAGCTATCTAGCGGGCCTCTACAATGAGCAGTTCTTC
.	TRBJ1-1	TRBV15	.	CATSRGSRDTEAFF	TGTGCCACCAGCAGAGGTTCCCGTGACACTGAAGCTTTCTTT
.	TRBJ2-2	TRBV5-1	.	CASSLLAPDTGELFF	TGCGCCAGCAGCTTACTAGCTCCGGACACCGGGGAGCTGTTTTTT
.	TRBJ2-1	TRBV6-5	.	CASKQGPSSYNEQFF	TGTGCCAGCAAACAGGGACCGTCCTCCTACAATGAGCAGTTCTTC